A single sample is the source of the 26 T cell receptor beta chains below, sequenced in a study of response to subunit inactivated influenza vaccine (dated by TCRdb to 2017 to 2018). Library creation used RT-PCR. TCRdb names Illumina HiSeq 2500 as the instrument used. TCRdb reanalyzed the raw reads on its own, using fastp at Q25 for trimming and MiXCR for clone calling, and kept in-frame beta chains. Identical CDR3 protein sequences are pooled into one entry, listed with their most common genes and DNA. In all, the sample holds under 850,000 distinct CDR3 sequences, and approximately 17% of those were seen once. The leading ten clones occupy approximately 11% of the sample. The sequencing used PBMCs from blood, collected approximately 5 days after vaccination. The source of these receptors is a man aged 45 to 65 who received an inactivated influenza vaccine. Donor details come from another sample of the same person, matched by shared clones.

The rearrangement uses TRBV12-3 or TRBV12-4 and TRBJ1-6; D is perhaps TRBD1 (6 bases). Trimming cost V 3 bases and J 3 bases, with 12 bases left between them. The CDR3 runs to 16 residues. The chain's CDR3 is CASSLGTRGYNSPLHF. The CDR3 DNA reads as TGTGCCAGCAGTTTGGGGACAAGGGGCTATAATTCACCCCTCCACTTT.

This clonotype was picked up a small number of times. CDR3 DNA: TGTGCCAGCAGCTTGCAGGCACTAGCGGGGGCCTTCAATGAGCAGTTCTTC. Amino acid sequence: CASSLQALAGAFNEQFF. The genes are TRBV5-6 and TRBJ2-1, with TRBD2 identical over 11 bases. Germline lookup yields CDR1 SGHDT and CDR2 YYEEEE. There are 17 residues in the CDR3. V was clipped by 1 base and J by 6 bases; unmatched bases: 9.

This clonotype has just a few counts. This rearrangement joins TRBV11-1 to TRBJ2-5, with 8 bases identical to TRBD2. Germline CDR1 reads SGHAT; CDR2 reads FQDESV (reference sequence). The CDR3 length is 15 residues. The J segment lost 3 bases and the V segment lost 2 bases, leaving 5 bases of the junction unmatched. CDR3 bases: TGTGCCAGCAGCTTATCTCCGGGAGGGAAAGAGACCCAGTACTTC. Amino acid sequence: CASSLSPGGKETQYF.

The chain links TRBV15 to TRBJ1-2; D not resolved. Germline V gene sequence: CDR1 LNHNV, CDR2 YYDKDF (reference sequence). The V end was cut by 1 base, the J end by 8 bases, with 8 bases between. CDR3 size: 12 residues. The CDR3 nucleotides are TGTGCCACCAGCAGAGGATACGACGGCTACACCTTC. It encodes CATSRGYDGYTF. The full variable domain, with the rest looked up from reference TRBV15 and TRBJ1-2, is DAMVIQNPRYQVTQFGKPVTLSCSQTLNHNVMYWYQQKSSQAPKLLFHYYDKDFNNEADTPDNFQSRRPNTSFCFLDIRSPGLGDTAMYLCATSRGYDGYTFGSGTRLTVV.

This clonotype was recorded at least ten times. This chain connects TRBV12-3 or TRBV12-4 to TRBJ2-1; 7 bases are a match to TRBD2. J lost 7 bases, V lost 1 base, and 4 bases had no gene match. The CDR3 totals 14 residues. CDR3 region: CASSLGDYRNEQFF. For the CDR3, the DNA is TGTGCCAGCAGTTTAGGGGACTACCGGAATGAGCAGTTCTTC.

This clonotype was counted at least ten times. The V call is TRBV20-1, the J call TRBJ2-7; either TRBD1 or TRBD2 may fit D (6 bases each). Germline values: CDR1 DFQATT, CDR2 SNEGSKA (reference sequence). Deletions cut 3 bases from V and 2 bases from J, with 14 bases between. The CDR3 loop spans 14 amino acids. The DNA for the CDR3 is TGCAGTGCTAGCGGGGGCTTACTAACCTACGAGCAGTACTTC. This gives the protein CSASGGLLTYEQYF.

The chain combines TRBV6-1 with TRBJ2-7; 13 nucleotides match TRBD2. The CDR3 length is 17 residues. Germline V gene lookup returns CDR1 MNHNS and CDR2 SASEGT. J gave up 6 bases and V 5 bases, and 13 bases lay outside the gene matches. CDR3 in amino acids: CASSPWTSGGLWGEQYF. The CDR3 coding sequence is TGTGCCAGCAGTCCCTGGACTAGCGGGGGCCTGTGGGGCGAGCAGTACTTC.

J is TRBJ2-1 and V is TRBV20-1; TRBD2 might be the D (5 bases). Trimming shortened V by 6 bases and J by 0 bases, and 12 bases separated the two germline ends. Germline V CDR1 and CDR2: DFQATT, SNEGSKA (reference sequence). The CDR3 consists of 14 residues. CDR3 in amino acids: CSANRGSSYNEQFF. The DNA of the CDR3 is TGCAGTGCAAACCGGGGAAGCTCCTACAATGAGCAGTTCTTC.

This clonotype was counted ten times or more. The chain combines TRBV6-2 or TRBV6-3 with TRBJ2-3, with 11 bases matching TRBD2. Germline CDR1 and CDR2: MNHEY and SVGEGT. There are 15 residues in the CDR3. The V segment lost 5 bases and the J segment 4 bases; nucleotides outside the gene matches: 5. This CDR3 reads CASSPTSGTPDTQYF. In nucleotides, the CDR3 is TGTGCCAGCAGTCCGACTAGCGGGACCCCAGATACGCAGTATTTT.

This rearrangement joins TRBV27 to TRBJ2-2; 16 nucleotides line up with TRBD2. CDR3 size: 16 residues. CDR1 MNHEY and CDR2 SMNVEV come from the germline V gene (reference sequence). Trimming cost V 6 bases and J 8 bases; bases outside gene matches: 6. Written as DNA, the CDR3 is TGTGCCAGCAGGGGGACTAGCGGGGGGGCGTCTGGGGAGCTGTTTTTT. Translated: CASRGTSGGASGELFF.

This clonotype appeared a few times. One junction end does not reproduce the germline sequence, and a read error may be involved. The chain joins TRBV4-2 to TRBJ2-3, with D tentatively TRBD2 (6 bases). The length of the CDR3 is 11 residues. Germline V CDR1 and CDR2: LGHNA, YNFKEQ. In DNA, the CDR3 is TGTGCCAGCAGCCTTAGCGGAAAAGTGCATTTT. Translation: CASSLSGKVHF.

This clonotype was observed a few times. The chain links TRBV5-6 to TRBJ1-1, with D maybe TRBD1 (5 bases). V dropped 4 bases and J dropped 4 bases, with 20 bases sitting between them. There are 16 residues in the CDR3. CDR1 SGHDT and CDR2 YYEEEE come from the germline V gene. CDR3 protein: CASSKKAANRFTEAFF. The CDR3 region has the DNA TGTGCCAGCAGCAAGAAGGCAGCCAACAGGTTCACTGAAGCTTTCTTT.

This clonotype was found a few times. V usage is TRBV12-3 or TRBV12-4 and J usage is TRBJ2-3; TRBD2 matches 8 bases. The CDR3 extends over 15 amino acids. With 6 bases clipped from V and 1 base from J, the junction kept 6 bases outside the gene matches. The CDR3 spells CASSQTSVGTDTQYF. CDR3 DNA sequence: TGTGCCAGCAGCCAGACTAGCGTTGGCACAGATACGCAGTATTTT.

This clonotype appeared a few times. The DNA for the CDR3 is TGTGCCAGCAGCCCCCCAGCGTTGAACATTCAGTACTTC. Protein product: CASSPPALNIQYF. This rearrangement joins TRBV6-1 to TRBJ2-4, with D uncertain. Germline V CDR1 and CDR2: MNHNS, SASEGT. CDR3 length: 13 residues. V lost 6 bases and J lost 7, with 13 bases in between.

This clonotype was detected a few times. The chain carries TRBV28 and TRBJ1-2; D not certain. Trimming cost V 3 bases and J 7 bases, with 18 bases left between them. The CDR3 is made up of 15 amino acids. The germline CDR1 and CDR2 sequences are MDHEN and SYDVKM. CDR3 residues: CASSFRPVGWFGYTF. The CDR3 DNA is TGTGCCAGCAGTTTTCGTCCGGTCGGTTGGTTTGGCTACACCTTC.

This clonotype showed up just a few times. The V and J genes are TRBV5-1 and TRBJ1-2, with 10 bases that match TRBD1. The CDR3 extends over 15 amino acids. V lost 0 bases and J lost 14; bases outside the gene matches: 13. Germline V gene sequence: CDR1 SGHRS, CDR2 YFSETQ. DNA of the CDR3: TGCGCCAGCAGCTTGGGACAGGGGGCGGCTATGATTGAAACCTTC. It specifies CASSLGQGAAMIETF.

Many counts were recorded for this clonotype. This chain connects TRBV5-1 to TRBJ2-6, with D hard to call. Trimming left V 3 bases short and J 0 bases short, with 10 bases between. The CDR3 loop spans 16 amino acids. The germline V gene has CDR1 SGHRS and CDR2 YFSETQ. The CDR3 loop is CASSWEESSGANVLTF. The CDR3 DNA reads as TGCGCCAGCAGCTGGGAAGAAAGCTCTGGGGCCAACGTCCTGACTTTC.

Points on this clonotype: Since no conserved phenylalanine or tryptophan closes the CDR3, a read error is the likely cause. This chain uses TRBV7-8 with TRBJ1-5; D is unclear. The V and J ends lost 2 bases and 1 base respectively, with 9 bases between them. This CDR3 is 15 amino acids long. Germline CDR1 reads SGHVS; CDR2 reads FQNEAQ. The CDR3 coding sequence is TGTGCCAGCAGCTTACTGGGGTTCAGCAATCAGCCCCAGCATTTA. Amino acids: CASSLLGFSNQPQHL.

The chain carries TRBV20-1 and TRBJ2-1, with D unresolved. CDR3 length: 14 residues. Looked up from germline, CDR1 is DFQATT and CDR2 is SNEGSKA (reference sequence). V lost 6 bases and J lost 5, with 17 bases in between. CDR3 bases: TGCAGTGCCGCGATCACGGACCTTAACAATGAGCAGTTCTTC. Its protein is CSAAITDLNNEQFF.

The V gene is TRBV20-1, the J gene TRBJ2-3; the D is unclear. Trimming took 5 bases from V and 2 from J, leaving 17 bases between them. Looked up from germline, CDR1 is DFQATT and CDR2 is SNEGSKA (reference sequence). CDR3 length equals 15 residues. CDR3 nucleotides: TGCAGTGCTCTTCGGACGGCCCGGACCACAGATACGCAGTATTTT. Its translation: CSALRTARTTDTQYF.

This clonotype was picked up many times. This sequence joins TRBV20-1 and TRBJ2-7; no reliable D call. The germline V gene has CDR1 DFQATT and CDR2 SNEGSKA (reference sequence). The CDR3 covers 12 residues. Between the trimmed V and J ends, which lost 0 bases and 3 bases, there was a span of 6 bases. The CDR3 spells CSARDLGYEQYF. The DNA for the CDR3 is TGCAGTGCTAGAGATCTCGGCTACGAGCAGTACTTC.

CDR3 in DNA: TGCAGCGTTGATCGGGGGCAAGGGACAGGGGGACGAGAGACCCAGTACTTC. Translating gives CSVDRGQGTGGRETQYF. This rearrangement joins TRBV29-1 to TRBJ2-5, with TRBD1 identical over 11 bases. Per germline, CDR1 SQVTM and CDR2 ANQGSEA. The V gene end was trimmed by 3 bases and the J gene end by 4 bases; junction bases not matched to a gene: 13. This CDR3 has 17 residues.

The rearrangement uses TRBV11-2 and TRBJ2-1; 10 bases line up with TRBD2. The germline CDR1 and CDR2 sequences are SGHAT and FQNNGV. CDR3 length: 17 amino acids. The ends lost 1 base at V and 6 bases at J; junction bases unmatched: 9. The CDR3 bases are TGTGCCAGCAGCTTAGGCCTAGCGGGGGTGGTTGGCAATGAGCAGTTCTTC. This translates into CASSLGLAGVVGNEQFF.

This clonotype turned up a few times. The J gene is TRBJ2-1, the V gene TRBV20-1, with 11 bases aligning to TRBD2. The CDR3 spans 17 residues. V trimming: 0 bases; J trimming: 2 bases; junction bases outside the gene matches: 6. Germline assignment: CDR1 DFQATT and CDR2 SNEGSKA (reference sequence). Here the CDR3 DNA reads TGCAGTGCTAGAGATCTCAGACTAGCGGGGACCTACAATGAGCAGTTCTTC. It encodes CSARDLRLAGTYNEQFF.

This clonotype was counted many times. The chain couples TRBV2 to TRBJ2-1, with 9 bases identical to TRBD2. V shed 6 bases, J shed 7 bases, and the junction held 16 bases outside the gene matches. The CDR3 runs to 17 residues. Germline lookup yields CDR1 SNHLY and CDR2 FYNNEI. CDR3 DNA sequence: TGTGCCAGCAGCTGGGAGGCAGCGGGAGGTGTTAGAAATGAGCAGTTCTTC. This encodes CASSWEAAGGVRNEQFF. Using reference TRBV2 and TRBJ2-1 for the parts outside the CDR3, the full variable domain is EPEVTQTPSHQVTQMGQEVILRCVPISNHLYFYWYRQILGQKVEFLVSFYNNEISEKSEIFDDQFSVERPDGSNFTLKIRSTKLEDSAMYFCASSWEAAGGVRNEQFFGPGTRLTVL.

This clonotype was found a few times. This chain connects TRBV4-3 to TRBJ2-5; possibly TRBD2 for D (6 bases). The length of the CDR3 is 15 residues. V lost 1 base to trimming and J lost 4 bases, with 13 bases between them. Germline-derived CDR1 and CDR2 are LGHNA and YSLEER. CDR3 bases: TGCGCCAGCAGCCAAGGGGTGGGGGGATCAGAGACCCAGTACTTC. Translating it yields CASSQGVGGSETQYF.